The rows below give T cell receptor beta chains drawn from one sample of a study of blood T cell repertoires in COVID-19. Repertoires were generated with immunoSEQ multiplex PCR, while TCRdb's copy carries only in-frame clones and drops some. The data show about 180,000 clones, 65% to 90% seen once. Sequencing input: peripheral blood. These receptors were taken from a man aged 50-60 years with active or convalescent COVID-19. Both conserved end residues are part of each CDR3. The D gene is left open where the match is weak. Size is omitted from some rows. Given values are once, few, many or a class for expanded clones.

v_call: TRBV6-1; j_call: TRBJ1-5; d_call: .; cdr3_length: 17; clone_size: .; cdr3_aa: CASSEGVGQISNQPQHF; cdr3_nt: TGTGCCAGCAGTGAAGGGGTAGGACAGATTAGCAATCAGCCCCAGCATTTT
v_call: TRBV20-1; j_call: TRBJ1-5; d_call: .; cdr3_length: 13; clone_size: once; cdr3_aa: CSASSGGNQPQHF; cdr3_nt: TGCAGTGCTAGTTCGGGGGGCAATCAGCCCCAGCATTTT
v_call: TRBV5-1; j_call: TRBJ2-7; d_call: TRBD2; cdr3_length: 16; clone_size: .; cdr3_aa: CASKAGLAGSYYEQYF; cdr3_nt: TGCGCCAGCAAAGCGGGACTAGCGGGATCCTACTACGAGCAGTACTTC
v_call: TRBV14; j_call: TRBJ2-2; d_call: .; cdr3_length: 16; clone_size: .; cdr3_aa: CASSQVQQVNTGELFF; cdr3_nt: TGTGCCAGCAGCCAAGTGCAACAGGTCAACACCGGGGAGCTGTTTTTT
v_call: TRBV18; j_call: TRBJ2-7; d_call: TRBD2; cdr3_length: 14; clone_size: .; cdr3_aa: CASSQGLAGDEQYF; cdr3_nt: TGTGCCAGCTCACAAGGACTAGCGGGAGACGAGCAGTACTTC
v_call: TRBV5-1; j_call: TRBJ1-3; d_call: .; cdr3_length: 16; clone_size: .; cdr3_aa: CASSQAGGNSGNTIYF; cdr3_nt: TGCGCCAGCAGTCAGGCGGGAGGAAACTCTGGAAACACCATATATTTT
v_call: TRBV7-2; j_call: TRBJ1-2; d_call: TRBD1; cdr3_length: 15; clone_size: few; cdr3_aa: CASSLTGQGGYGYTF; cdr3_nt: TGTGCCAGCAGCTTAACGGGACAGGGCGGCTATGGCTACACCTTC
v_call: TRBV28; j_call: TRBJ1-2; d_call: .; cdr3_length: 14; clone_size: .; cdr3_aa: CASTTHQGAYGYTF; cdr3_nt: TGTGCCAGCACCACCCATCAAGGGGCCTATGGCTACACCTTC
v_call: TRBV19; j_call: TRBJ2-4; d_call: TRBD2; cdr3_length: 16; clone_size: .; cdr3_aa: CASSILASGRVNIQYF; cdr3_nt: TGTGCCAGTAGTATTTTGGCTAGCGGGAGGGTTAACATTCAGTACTTC
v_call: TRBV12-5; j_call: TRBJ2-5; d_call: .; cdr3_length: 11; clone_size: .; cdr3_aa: CASGFGAAQYF; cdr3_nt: TGTGCTAGTGGTTTTGGCGCGGCCCAGTACTTC
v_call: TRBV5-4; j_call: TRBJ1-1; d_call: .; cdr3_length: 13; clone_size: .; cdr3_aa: CASSLDPDTEAFF; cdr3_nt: TGTGCCAGCAGCTTGGATCCAGACACTGAAGCTTTCTTT
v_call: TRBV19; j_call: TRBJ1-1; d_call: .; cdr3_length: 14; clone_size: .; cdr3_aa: CASSPAGMNTEAFF; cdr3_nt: TGTGCCAGTAGTCCAGCGGGGATGAACACTGAAGCTTTCTTT
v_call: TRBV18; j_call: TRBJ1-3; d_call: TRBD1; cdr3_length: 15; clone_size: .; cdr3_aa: CASSLGQGSWNTIYF; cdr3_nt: TGTGCCAGCTCACTAGGACAGGGGAGTTGGAACACCATATATTTT
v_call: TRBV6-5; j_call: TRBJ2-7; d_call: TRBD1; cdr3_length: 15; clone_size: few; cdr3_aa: CASRSGTGQTYEQYF; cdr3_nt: TGTGCCAGCAGATCCGGGACAGGCCAGACCTACGAGCAGTACTTC
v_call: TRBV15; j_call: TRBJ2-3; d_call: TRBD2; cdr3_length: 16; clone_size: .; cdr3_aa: CATSRSVAGGYDTQYF; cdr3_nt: TGTGCCACCAGCAGGTCCGTAGCGGGAGGGTATGATACGCAGTATTTT
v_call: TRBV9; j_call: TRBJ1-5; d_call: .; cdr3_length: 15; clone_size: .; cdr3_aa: CASSVGSRSNQPQHF; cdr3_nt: TGTGCCAGCAGCGTAGGTAGTCGGAGCAATCAGCCCCAGCATTTT
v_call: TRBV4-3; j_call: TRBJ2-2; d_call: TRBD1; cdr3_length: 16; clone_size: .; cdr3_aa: CASSQEATGVTGELFF; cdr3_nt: TGCGCCAGCAGCCAAGAGGCGACAGGGGTCACCGGGGAGCTGTTTTTT
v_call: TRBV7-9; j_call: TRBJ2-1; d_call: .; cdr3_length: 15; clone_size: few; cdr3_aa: CASSRDWSSYNEQFF; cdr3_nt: TGTGCCAGCAGCCGGGACTGGAGCTCCTACAATGAGCAGTTCTTC
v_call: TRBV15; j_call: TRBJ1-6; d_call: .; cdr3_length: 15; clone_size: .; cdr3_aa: CATSRQALYNSPLHF; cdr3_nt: TGTGCCACCAGCAGACAGGCGCTTTATAATTCACCCCTCCACTTT
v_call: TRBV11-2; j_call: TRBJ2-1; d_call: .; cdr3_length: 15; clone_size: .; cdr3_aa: CASSLVSGELNEQFF; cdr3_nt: TGTGCCAGCAGTTTAGTGAGTGGAGAGTTGAATGAGCAGTTCTTC
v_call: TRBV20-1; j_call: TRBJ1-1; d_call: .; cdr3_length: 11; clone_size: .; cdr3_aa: CSARAIRGAFF; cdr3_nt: TGCAGTGCTAGAGCTATACGGGGAGCTTTCTTT
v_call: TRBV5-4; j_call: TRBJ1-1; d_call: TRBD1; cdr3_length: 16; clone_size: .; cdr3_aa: CASRNGQGGVNTEAFF; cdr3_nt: TGTGCCAGCAGAAACGGACAGGGCGGTGTGAACACTGAAGCTTTCTTT
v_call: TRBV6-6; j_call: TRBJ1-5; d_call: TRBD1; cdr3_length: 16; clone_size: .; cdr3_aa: CARELGTGDTNQPQHF; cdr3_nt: TGTGCCAGGGAATTGGGGACAGGGGATACCAATCAGCCCCAGCATTTT
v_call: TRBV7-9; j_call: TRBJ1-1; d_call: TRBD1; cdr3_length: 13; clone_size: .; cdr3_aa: CASSQQTGTEAFF; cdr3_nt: TGTGCCAGCAGCCAACAGACAGGGACTGAAGCTTTCTTT
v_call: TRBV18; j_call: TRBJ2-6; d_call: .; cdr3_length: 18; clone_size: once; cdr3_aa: CASSLRQVFDSGANVLTF; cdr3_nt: TGTGCCAGCTCACTGAGACAGGTCTTTGACTCTGGGGCCAACGTCCTGACTTTC
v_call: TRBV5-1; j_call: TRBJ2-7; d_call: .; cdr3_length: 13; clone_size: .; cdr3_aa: CASSLDPHYEQYF; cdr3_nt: TGCGCCAGCAGCTTGGATCCACACTACGAGCAGTACTTC
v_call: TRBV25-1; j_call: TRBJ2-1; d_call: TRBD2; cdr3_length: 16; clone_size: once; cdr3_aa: CASSDTIAGGVSEQFF; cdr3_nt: TGTGCCAGCAGCGACACCATAGCGGGGGGGGTCAGTGAGCAGTTCTTC
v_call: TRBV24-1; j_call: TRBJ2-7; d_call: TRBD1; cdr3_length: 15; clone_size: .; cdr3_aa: CATSDLQGAREEQYF; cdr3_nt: TGTGCCACCAGTGATTTGCAGGGGGCCCGGGAAGAGCAGTACTTC
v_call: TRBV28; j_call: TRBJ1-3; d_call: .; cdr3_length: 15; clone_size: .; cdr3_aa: CASSTGQISGNTIYF; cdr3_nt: TGTGCCAGCAGTACAGGACAGATCTCTGGAAACACCATATATTTT